These 8 T cell receptor beta chains were all obtained from the same sample, sequenced in a study of blood T cell repertoires in COVID-19. Assay used: immunoSEQ multiplex PCR; TCRdb lists only in-frame clones, some missing. The sample lists 80,000 or so clones, roughly 78% occurring once. The sample was peripheral blood. The receptors shown here come from a man between 60 and 75 years old with acute or convalescent COVID-19.

This clone was detected once. The chain uses TRBV7-9 and TRBJ2-3, with TRBD1 matching 11 bases. This CDR3 spans 16 amino acids. V was pared by 5 bases and J by 5 bases, with 9 bases of the junction left unmatched. Germline lookup yields CDR1 SEHNR and CDR2 FQNEAQ (reference sequence). CDR3 coding DNA: TGTGCCAGCAGCCAATCCCGGGACAGGGGGAAAGATACGCAGTATTTT. Translation: CASSQSRDRGKDTQYF.

This clone was detected only a few times. This rearrangement joins TRBV25-1 to TRBJ1-2; 8 bases match TRBD1. The junction had 11 bases not matched to a gene; V was cut back by 3 bases and J by 8 bases. This CDR3 has 15 residues. Germline V gene sequence: CDR1 MGHDK, CDR2 SYGVNS. As DNA, the CDR3 is TGTGCCAGCAGTGATTCACCAGGGGGCCACGGGGGCTACACCTTC. Translated, it gives CASSDSPGGHGGYTF.

The J gene is TRBJ2-2, the V gene TRBV11-2; D gene ambiguous. Per the germline V gene, CDR1 is SGHAT and CDR2 is FQNNGV. Trimming took 4 bases from V and 5 from J, leaving 8 bases between them. There are 13 residues in the CDR3. CDR3 protein: CASSSGQTGELFF. The CDR3 region has the DNA TGTGCCAGCAGCTCTGGTCAGACCGGGGAGCTGTTTTTT.

This chain uses TRBV4-3 with TRBJ1-2; D is uncertain. CDR1 is LGHNA and CDR2 is YSLEER in the germline V gene. The CDR3 has 14 residues. Trimming cost V 0 bases and J 7 bases, with 12 bases left between them. For the CDR3, the DNA is TGCGCCAGCAGCCAAGATGAGGGTACTGGTGGCTACACCTTC. Protein: CASSQDEGTGGYTF.

The chain employs TRBV28 and TRBJ1-5; 7 positions agree with TRBD1. The ends lost 2 bases at V and 4 bases at J; junction bases unmatched: 5. Germline V gene data show CDR1 as MDHEN and CDR2 as SYDVKM. The CDR3 consists of 15 residues. The DNA for the CDR3 is TGTGCCAGCAGTTTACGGGACAGACCAAATCAGCCCCAGCATTTT. It specifies CASSLRDRPNQPQHF.

This rearrangement joins TRBV18 to TRBJ1-6, with a possible D match to TRBD1 (6 bases). Trimming removed 3 bases from V and 4 bases from J, with 7 bases in between. Germline V gives CDR1 KGHSH, CDR2 LQKENI. The CDR3 has 14 amino acids. CDR3: CASSPGQYNSPLHF. DNA for the CDR3: TGTGCCAGCTCACCGGGACAATATAATTCACCCCTCCACTTT.

The J gene is TRBJ1-1, the V gene TRBV21-1; TRBD1, the D gene given by the table, was not confirmed from the DNA. TRBV21-1 is described as a pseudogene. The CDR3 has 13 amino acids. DNA of the CDR3: TGTGCCAGCAGTAACAGGGAGATAGTTGGTGCTTTCTTT. Encoded protein: CASSNREIVGAFF.

This chain connects TRBV7-8 to TRBJ2-5; TRBD1 aligns across 8 bases. There are 15 residues in the CDR3. The V gene's germline CDR1 is SGHVS and CDR2 FQNEAQ. The junction had 5 bases not matched to a gene; V was cut back by 5 bases and J by 0 bases. CDR3 DNA: TGTGCCAGCAGCCGGACAGGGATGTACCAAGAGACCCAGTACTTC. It yields the protein CASSRTGMYQETQYF. The full variable domain, with the rest looked up from reference TRBV7-8 and TRBJ2-5, is GAGVSQSPRYKVAKRGQDVALRCDPISGHVSLFWYQQALGQGPEFLTYFQNEAQLDKSGLPSDRFFAERPEGSVSTLKIQRTQQEDSAVYLCASSRTGMYQETQYFGPGTRLLVL.